Shown below are 6 T cell receptor beta chains from a single sample sequenced in a study of T cells in Graves' hyperthyroidism and ophthalmopathy. TCR beta CDR3 regions were amplified from RNA transcripts. The HTBI primer set drove a first-round RT-PCR of the TCR CDR3. TCRdb analysed the multiplex PCR reads with MiXCR anew, one entry per CDR3 protein. The sample contains 400,000 to 500,000 distinct CDR3 sequences, roughly an eighth of which appear only once. Sample: blood. The receptors here all came from a woman younger than 30 with Graves' hyperthyroidism.

V usage is TRBV7-2 and J usage is TRBJ2-7; D not certain. Near its end, the DNA agrees better with TRBJ2-1, so the J call may be wrong. The CDR3 length is 13 residues. Germline CDR1 and CDR2: SGHTA and FQGNSA. CDR3 residues: CASSFGVSYEQFF. The DNA for the CDR3 is TGTGCCAGCAGCTTCGGAGTTTCCTACGAGCAGTTCTTC.

This clonotype has just a few counts. This sequence joins TRBV5-4 and TRBJ1-2; 9 bases are shared with TRBD1. The CDR3 has 14 residues. The J segment lost 8 bases and the V segment lost 4 bases, leaving 9 bases of the junction unmatched. Germline V lookup: CDR1 SGHNT, CDR2 YYREEE (reference sequence). The CDR3, as DNA: TGTGCCAGCAGCCCCCAGACAGGGGGAGGGGGCTACACCTTC. Translated, it gives CASSPQTGGGGYTF.

The V and J genes are TRBV18 and TRBJ2-7; D might be TRBD1 (6 bases). This CDR3 is 13 amino acids long. V lost 6 bases and J 4 bases, leaving 13 bases between the germline ends. Germline V CDR1 and CDR2: KGHSH, LQKENI. CDR3 DNA sequence: TGTGCCAGCTCTCGACAGGAATCTTACGAGCAGTACTTC. This sequence encodes CASSRQESYEQYF. The variable domain in full, completed from reference TRBV18 and TRBJ2-7, reads NAGVMQNPRHLVRRRGQEARLRCSPMKGHSHVYWYRQLPEEGLKFMVYLQKENIIDESGMPKERFSAEFPKEGPSILRIQQVVRGDSAAYFCASSRQESYEQYFGPGTRLTVT.

V usage is TRBV6-1 and J usage is TRBJ1-3; no clear D. Germline CDR1 is MNHNS and CDR2 is SASEGT. This CDR3 contains 16 residues. Trimming left V 2 bases short and J 1 base short, with 12 bases between. The CDR3 loop is CASSESGGLSGNTIYF. DNA of the CDR3: TGTGCCAGCAGTGAATCCGGCGGCCTTTCTGGAAACACCATATATTTT.

The chain joins TRBV6-1 to TRBJ1-5, with D possibly matching TRBD1 (6 bases). The CDR3 runs 14 residues. Germline V gene data show CDR1 as MNHNS and CDR2 as SASEGT. Trimming removed 2 bases from V and 11 bases from J, with 16 bases in between. DNA for the CDR3: TGTGCCAGCAGTGAACGGGGGCTTCAGACGGCCCAGCATTTT. Translation gives CASSERGLQTAQHF.

Ten or more counts support this clonotype. This chain links TRBV7-8 with TRBJ2-5; 14 bases match TRBD2. From germline, CDR1 is SGHVS and CDR2 FQNEAQ. With 1 base clipped from V and 5 bases from J, the junction kept 6 bases outside the gene matches. The CDR3 contains 17 residues. CDR3 region: CASSLGLAGGVGETQYF. In DNA, the CDR3 is TGTGCCAGCAGCTTAGGACTAGCGGGAGGGGTAGGGGAGACCCAGTACTTC.